The 20 T cell receptor beta chains reported below all come from one sample, sequenced in a study of cytomegalovirus exposure and HLA in healthy donors. PCR employed 60 Vbeta and 13 Jbeta primers. The data were produced by immunoSEQ multiplex PCR, yet TCRdb's version contains in-frame clones alone and is incomplete. The sample has 200,000 to 250,000 clones, 70% to 85% seen once. The specimen sequenced was PBMCs. These receptor sequences come from a woman between 40 and 50 years old in good health and CMV-seronegative.

V and J are TRBV4-1 and TRBJ1-1; perhaps TRBD1 as D (5 bases). Per the germline V gene, CDR1 is MGHRA and CDR2 is YSYEKL. V was trimmed by 1 base and J by 0 bases, leaving 9 bases between them. The CDR3 runs to 15 residues. CDR3 sequence (DNA): TGCGCCAGCAGCCAAGGCGGGGCAATGAACACTGAAGCTTTCTTT. It codes for CASSQGGAMNTEAFF.

J is TRBJ1-2 and V is TRBV7-9, with D unresolved. The CDR3 extends over 13 amino acids. Trimming stripped 3 bases from V and 5 bases from J, with 10 bases between. Germline V CDR1 and CDR2: SEHNR, FQNEAQ (reference sequence). Here the CDR3 DNA reads TGTGCCAGCAGCTTTATTCAGTATTATGGCTACACCTTC. Translation gives CASSFIQYYGYTF.

The gene calls are TRBV6-5 and TRBJ1-1, with 9 bases fitting TRBD1. Trimming removed 2 bases from V and 3 bases from J; junction bases left unmatched: 7. CDR1 and CDR2 from the germline V gene are MNHEY and SVGAGI. The CDR3 extends over 16 amino acids. The CDR3 reads CASSYPGTGKDTEAFF. CDR3 nucleotide sequence: TGTGCCAGCAGTTACCCCGGGACAGGGAAGGACACTGAAGCTTTCTTT.

The CDR3 sequence: CASSQDRGNEKLFF. The CDR3 DNA is TGTGCCAGCAGTCAGGACAGGGGTAATGAAAAACTGTTTTTT. V usage is TRBV2 and J usage is TRBJ1-4; 9 bases map to TRBD1. CDR1 SNHLY and CDR2 FYNNEI come from the germline V gene. The length of the CDR3 is 14 residues. With V trimmed by 5 bases and J by 4 bases, 2 bases remained unmatched.

V and J are TRBV27 and TRBJ1-1; no reliable D call. The V and J ends lost 1 base and 4 bases respectively, with 10 bases between them. The CDR3 has 14 amino acids. Per the germline V gene, CDR1 is MNHEY and CDR2 is SMNVEV (reference sequence). CDR3 coding DNA: TGTGCCAGCAGTTTATTGGTCTATGGCACTGAAGCTTTCTTT. It translates to CASSLLVYGTEAFF.

The table lists this clone with a few counts. The chain recombines TRBV5-1 with TRBJ2-7, with D uncertain. The CDR3 contains 17 residues. Germline-derived CDR1 and CDR2 are SGHRS and YFSETQ. V shed 1 base and J shed 1 base, with 18 bases lying between them. CDR3 protein: CASSLPSAVDRSYEQYF. CDR3 nucleotide sequence: TGCGCCAGCAGCTTGCCCAGCGCAGTCGATCGGTCCTACGAGCAGTACTTC.

There are a few counts of this clone. This rearrangement joins TRBV18 to TRBJ1-3, with D possibly TRBD1 on 5 matching bases. This CDR3 comprises 17 residues. CDR1 is KGHSH and CDR2 is LQKENI in the germline V gene. Trimming left V 3 bases short and J 2 bases short, with 17 bases between. The CDR3 nucleotides read TGTGCCAGCTCACCTCAAAGCGCCGGGGGAGCTGGAAACACCATATATTTT. This sequence encodes CASSPQSAGGAGNTIYF.

V is TRBV11-3 and J is TRBJ2-1; 12 bases agree with TRBD2. The germline V gene encodes CDR1 SGHNT and CDR2 YENEEA. The CDR3 totals 15 residues. V lost 2 bases and J lost 6; bases outside the gene matches: 2. CDR3 in amino acids: CASSLTSGGLNEQFF. DNA for the CDR3: TGTGCCAGCAGCTTAACTAGCGGGGGGCTCAATGAGCAGTTCTTC.

This chain uses TRBV2 with TRBJ1-3; D remains unclear. There are 14 residues in the CDR3. CDR1 is SNHLY, CDR2 FYNNEI, per germline. V was cut by 3 bases and J by 6 bases, with 12 bases left in between. The CDR3 reads CASSDRTGVNTIYF. In DNA, the CDR3 is TGTGCCAGCAGTGATAGAACGGGAGTAAACACCATATATTTT.

The CDR3 DNA reads TGTGCCACCAGCAGAGATACCACAAATGAGCAGTTCTTC. This codes for CATSRDTTNEQFF. This chain links TRBV15 with TRBJ2-1; no definite D call. With 0 bases removed from V and 7 bases from J, the gap between germline ends came to 7 bases. The length of the CDR3 is 13 residues. The germline CDR1 and CDR2 sequences are LNHNV and YYDKDF (reference sequence). The full variable domain, with the rest looked up from reference TRBV15 and TRBJ2-1, is DAMVIQNPRYQVTQFGKPVTLSCSQTLNHNVMYWYQQKSSQAPKLLFHYYDKDFNNEADTPDNFQSRRPNTSFCFLDIRSPGLGDTAMYLCATSRDTTNEQFFGPGTRLTVL.

The chain couples TRBV7-9 to TRBJ1-6; unclear D gene. V lost 3 bases, J lost 7 bases, and 13 bases lay in between. The CDR3 runs 15 residues. The germline CDR1 and CDR2 sequences are SEHNR and FQNEAQ (reference sequence). The CDR3: CASSFSRTGNSPLHF. CDR3 in DNA: TGTGCCAGCAGCTTTTCTCGGACGGGGAATTCACCCCTCCACTTT.

The V gene is TRBV10-3, the J gene TRBJ1-5; TRBD1 is a possible D gene (6 bases). Looked up from germline, CDR1 is ENHRY and CDR2 is SYGVKD. This CDR3 contains 15 residues. The V end lost 4 bases, the J end lost 0 bases, and 10 bases lay between the germline ends. For the CDR3, the DNA is TGTGCCATCAGTGCGGGGACACTTAGCAATCAGCCCCAGCATTTT. It is translated as CAISAGTLSNQPQHF.

The chain is built from TRBV19 and TRBJ1-2, with D perhaps matching TRBD1 (5 bases). Germline CDR1 LNHDA, CDR2 SQIVND (reference sequence). V was trimmed by 3 bases and J by 8 bases, leaving 16 bases between them. The CDR3 runs 14 residues. As DNA, the CDR3 is TGTGCCAGTAGTATGCGGCAGGGTCTGGGCGGCTACACCTTC. Residues: CASSMRQGLGGYTF. Variable domain in full (rest from reference TRBV19 and TRBJ1-2): DGGITQSPKYLFRKEGQNVTLSCEQNLNHDAMYWYRQDPGQGLRLIYYSQIVNDFQKGDIAEGYSVSREKKESFPLTVTSAQKNPTAFYLCASSMRQGLGGYTFGSGTRLTVV.

A few counts support this clone. The chain is built from TRBV6-5 and TRBJ1-6, with 7 bases matching TRBD1. This CDR3 is 15 amino acids long. CDR1 is MNHEY and CDR2 is SVGAGI in the germline V gene. V dropped 5 bases and J dropped 11; count of bases not matched to a gene: 12. The CDR3 here is CASSQRRQGAAPLHF. The CDR3 DNA reads as TGTGCCAGCAGTCAGAGGAGACAGGGTGCAGCACCCCTCCACTTT.

This chain connects TRBV30 to TRBJ1-1; D possibly corresponds to TRBD1 (5 bases). Trimming left V 2 bases short and J 7 bases short, with 14 bases between. The CDR3 sequence is 13 residues long. Germline-derived CDR1 and CDR2 are GTSNPN and SVGIG (reference sequence). This CDR3 reads CAWSPGGRHEAFF. The CDR3 DNA reads as TGTGCCTGGAGTCCCGGGGGACGGCATGAAGCTTTCTTT.

The J gene is TRBJ2-5, the V gene TRBV30, with 8 bases identical to TRBD2. This CDR3 contains 14 residues. Per the germline V gene, CDR1 is GTSNPN and CDR2 is SVGIG (reference sequence). V shed 3 bases, J shed 4 bases, and the junction held 7 bases outside the gene matches. Here the CDR3 reads CAWSDTGTRETQYF. The CDR3 region has the DNA TGTGCCTGGAGCGATACGGGGACTAGAGAGACCCAGTACTTC. Looking up the rest from reference TRBV30 and TRBJ2-5 gives the full variable domain: SQTIHQWPATLVQPVGSPLSLECTVEGTSNPNLYWYRQAAGRGLQLLFYSVGIGQISSEVPQNLSASRPQDRQFILSSKKLLLSDSGFYLCAWSDTGTRETQYFGPGTRLLVL.

The chain couples TRBV2 to TRBJ2-2, with D perhaps matching TRBD2 (5 bases). V gave up 6 bases and J gave up 3 bases, with 14 bases separating them. The CDR3 contains 15 residues. Germline V CDR1 and CDR2: SNHLY, FYNNEI. The CDR3 loop is CASRPLREYTGELFF. The CDR3 DNA is TGTGCCAGCAGGCCCCTGAGGGAGTACACCGGGGAGCTGTTTTTT. Using reference TRBV2 and TRBJ2-2 for the parts outside the CDR3, the full variable domain is EPEVTQTPSHQVTQMGQEVILRCVPISNHLYFYWYRQILGQKVEFLVSFYNNEISEKSEIFDDQFSVERPDGSNFTLKIRSTKLEDSAMYFCASRPLREYTGELFFGEGSRLTVL.

The genes are TRBV9 and TRBJ2-1; 8 bases align to TRBD2. Looked up from germline, CDR1 is SGDLS and CDR2 is YYNGEE. V was clipped by 4 bases and J by 7 bases; unmatched bases: 10. The CDR3 spans 15 residues. This chain's CDR3 is CASSPIWVAGNEQFF. Here the CDR3 DNA reads TGTGCCAGCAGCCCTATCTGGGTAGCGGGGAATGAGCAGTTCTTC.

The chain couples TRBV4-1 to TRBJ1-6; weak D call: TRBD1 (5 bases). Germline lookup yields CDR1 MGHRA and CDR2 YSYEKL. This CDR3 comprises 16 residues. The V and J ends lost 5 bases and 7 bases respectively, with 18 bases between them. The CDR3 reads CASSTRGGLANSPLHF. For the CDR3, the DNA is TGCGCCAGCAGCACTCGCGGGGGTTTAGCAAATTCACCCCTCCACTTT.

The chain joins TRBV5-1 to TRBJ2-1; unclear D gene. The CDR3 contains 14 residues. The V and J ends lost 1 base and 2 bases respectively, with 7 bases between them. Germline V gene data show CDR1 as SGHRS and CDR2 as YFSETQ. The CDR3 loop reads CASSLSLAYNEQFF. As DNA, the CDR3 is TGCGCCAGCAGCTTGAGCCTAGCCTACAATGAGCAGTTCTTC.